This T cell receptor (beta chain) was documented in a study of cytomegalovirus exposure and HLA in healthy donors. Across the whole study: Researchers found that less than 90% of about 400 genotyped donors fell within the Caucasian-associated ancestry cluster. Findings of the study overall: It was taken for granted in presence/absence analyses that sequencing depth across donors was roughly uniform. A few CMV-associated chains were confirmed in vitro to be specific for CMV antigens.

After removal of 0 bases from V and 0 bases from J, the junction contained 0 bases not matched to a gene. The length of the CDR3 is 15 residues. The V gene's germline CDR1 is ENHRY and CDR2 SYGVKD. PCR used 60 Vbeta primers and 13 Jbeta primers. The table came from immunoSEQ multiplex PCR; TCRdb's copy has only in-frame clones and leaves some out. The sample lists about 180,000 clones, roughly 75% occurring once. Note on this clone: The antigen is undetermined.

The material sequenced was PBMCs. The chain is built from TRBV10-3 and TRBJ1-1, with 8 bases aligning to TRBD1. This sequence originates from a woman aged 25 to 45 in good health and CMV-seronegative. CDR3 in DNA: TGTGCCATCAGTGAGTCGACAGGGGTGAACACTGAAGCTTTCTTT. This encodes CAISESTGVNTEAFF.